Sequencing of this T cell receptor beta chain was carried out in a study of Graves' ophthalmopathy and Graves' hyperthyroidism. Moderate-to-severe activity, CAS at least 3, NOSPECS at least 4 and duration under 3 months characterized donors with ophthalmopathy. Researchers took RNA transcripts and amplified TCR beta CDR3 regions from them. First-round RT-PCR used HTBI primers; second-round multiplex PCR followed. TCRdb reprocessed the multiplex PCR reads via MiXCR and lists one record per CDR3 protein. The data show some 750,000 distinct CDR3 sequences, 40% seen once. Germline assignment: CDR1 DFQATT and CDR2 SNEGSKA (reference sequence). The CDR3 length is 14 residues. V shed 6 bases and J shed 6 bases, with 20 bases lying between them. In regard to this clonotype: No conserved phenylalanine or tryptophan ends this CDR3, so it is likely a read error.

The receptor's source is an adult man with Graves' ophthalmopathy. J is TRBJ2-5 and V is TRBV20-1; tentatively, D is TRBD2 (5 bases). The sequenced sample consisted of peripheral blood. The CDR3 protein is CSAFLARSWKTQYC. The CDR3 region has the DNA TGCAGTGCCTTTCTAGCTAGGAGCTGGAAGACCCAGTACTGC.